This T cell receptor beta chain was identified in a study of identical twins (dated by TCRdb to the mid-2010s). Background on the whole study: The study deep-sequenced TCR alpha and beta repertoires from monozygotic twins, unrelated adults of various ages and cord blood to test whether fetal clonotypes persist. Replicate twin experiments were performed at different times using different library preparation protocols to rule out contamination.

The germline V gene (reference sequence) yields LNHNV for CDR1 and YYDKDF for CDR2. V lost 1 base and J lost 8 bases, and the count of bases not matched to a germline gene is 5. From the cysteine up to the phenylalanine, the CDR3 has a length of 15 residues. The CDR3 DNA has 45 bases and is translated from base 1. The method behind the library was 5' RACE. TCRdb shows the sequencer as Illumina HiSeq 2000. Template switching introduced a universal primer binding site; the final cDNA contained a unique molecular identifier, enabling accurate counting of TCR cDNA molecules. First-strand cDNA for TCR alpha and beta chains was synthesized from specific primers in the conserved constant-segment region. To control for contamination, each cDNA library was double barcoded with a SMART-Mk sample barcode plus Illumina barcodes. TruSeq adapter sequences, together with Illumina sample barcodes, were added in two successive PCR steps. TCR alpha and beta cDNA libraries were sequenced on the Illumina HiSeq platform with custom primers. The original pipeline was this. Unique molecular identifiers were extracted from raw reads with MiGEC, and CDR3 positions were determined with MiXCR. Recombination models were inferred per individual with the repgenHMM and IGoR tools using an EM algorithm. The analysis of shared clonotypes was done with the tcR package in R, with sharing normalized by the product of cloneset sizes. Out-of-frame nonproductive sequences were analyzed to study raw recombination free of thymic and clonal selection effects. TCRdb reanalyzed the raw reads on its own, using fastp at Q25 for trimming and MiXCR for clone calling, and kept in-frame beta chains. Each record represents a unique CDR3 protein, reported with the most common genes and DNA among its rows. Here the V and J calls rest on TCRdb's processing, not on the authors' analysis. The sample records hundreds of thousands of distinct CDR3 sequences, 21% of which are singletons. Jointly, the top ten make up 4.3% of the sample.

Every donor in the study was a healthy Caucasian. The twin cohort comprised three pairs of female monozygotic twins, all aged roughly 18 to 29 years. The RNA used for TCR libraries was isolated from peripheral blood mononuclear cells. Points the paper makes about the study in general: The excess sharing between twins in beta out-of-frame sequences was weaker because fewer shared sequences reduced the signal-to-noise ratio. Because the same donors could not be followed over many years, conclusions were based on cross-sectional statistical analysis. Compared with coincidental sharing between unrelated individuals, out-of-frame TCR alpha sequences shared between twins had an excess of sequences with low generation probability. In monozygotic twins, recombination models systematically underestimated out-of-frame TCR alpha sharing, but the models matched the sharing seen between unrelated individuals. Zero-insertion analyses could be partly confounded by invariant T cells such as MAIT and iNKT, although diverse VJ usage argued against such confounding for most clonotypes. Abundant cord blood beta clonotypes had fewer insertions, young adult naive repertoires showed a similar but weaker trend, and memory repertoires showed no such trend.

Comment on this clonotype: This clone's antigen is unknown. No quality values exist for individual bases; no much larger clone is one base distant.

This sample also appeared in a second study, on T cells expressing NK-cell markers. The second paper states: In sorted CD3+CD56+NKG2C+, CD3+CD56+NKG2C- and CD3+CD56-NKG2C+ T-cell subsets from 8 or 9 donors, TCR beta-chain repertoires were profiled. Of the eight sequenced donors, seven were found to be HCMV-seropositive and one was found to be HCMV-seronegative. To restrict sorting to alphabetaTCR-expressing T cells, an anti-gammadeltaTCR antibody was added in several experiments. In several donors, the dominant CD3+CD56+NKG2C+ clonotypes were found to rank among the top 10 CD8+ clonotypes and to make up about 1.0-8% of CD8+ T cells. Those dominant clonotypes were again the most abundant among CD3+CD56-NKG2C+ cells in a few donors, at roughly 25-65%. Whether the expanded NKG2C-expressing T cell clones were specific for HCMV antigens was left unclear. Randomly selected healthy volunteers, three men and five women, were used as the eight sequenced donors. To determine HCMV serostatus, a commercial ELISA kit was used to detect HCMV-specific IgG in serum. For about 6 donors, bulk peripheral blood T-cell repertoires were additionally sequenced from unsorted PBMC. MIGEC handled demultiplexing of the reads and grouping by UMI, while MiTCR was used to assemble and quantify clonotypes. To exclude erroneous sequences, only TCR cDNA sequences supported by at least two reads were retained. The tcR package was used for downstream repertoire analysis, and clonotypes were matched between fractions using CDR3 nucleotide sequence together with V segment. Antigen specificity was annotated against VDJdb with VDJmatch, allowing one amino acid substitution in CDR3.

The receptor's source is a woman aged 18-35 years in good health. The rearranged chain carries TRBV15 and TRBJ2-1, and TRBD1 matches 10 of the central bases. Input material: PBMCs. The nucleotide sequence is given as TGTGCCACCAGCAGAGGGGGACAGGGGAGGGATGAGCAGTTCTTC. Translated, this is CATSRGGQGRDEQFF. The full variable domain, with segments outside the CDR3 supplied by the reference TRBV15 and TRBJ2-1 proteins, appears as DAMVIQNPRYQVTQFGKPVTLSCSQTLNHNVMYWYQQKSSQAPKLLFHYYDKDFNNEADTPDNFQSRRPNTSFCFLDIRSPGLGDTAMYLCATSRGGQGRDEQFFGPGTRLTVL.